The clone carrying this T cell receptor (beta chain) was detected only a few times. The antigen is undetermined. Clones were read by immunoSEQ multiplex PCR, and TCRdb kept only the in-frame ones, dropping some. The table has around 65,000 clones, under 85% seen once. CDR1 and CDR2 (germline): LNHDA, SQIVND (reference sequence). The CDR3 runs 14 residues. Trimming shortened V by 5 bases and J by 5 bases, and 12 bases separated the two germline ends. The data were obtained in a study of a mutant IDH1 vaccine in newly diagnosed glioma. Time point described: week 47, end of study. The investigators gave 300 ug of mutant IDH1 20-mer peptide in each vaccine dose, together with topical imiquimod.

The input for sequencing was PBMCs, taken from a glioma patient whose treatment included an IDH1 peptide vaccine. This clonotype was sampled from a man aged 25-40 years with glioma. The chain links TRBV19 to TRBJ2-2; D might be TRBD2 (6 bases). CDR3 sequence (DNA): TGTGCCAGTAGTCACCCGGGGGTAACCGGGGAGCTGTTTTTT. Translated, it gives CASSHPGVTGELFF.